One sample yielded the 5 T cell receptor beta chains listed below, sequenced in a study of blood T cells in healthy people across ages. For the second PCR, which ran for about 6 to 12 cycles, a sample-barcoded 5' primer and a J-beta primer mix were used. TCRdb fed the 5' RACE reads into MiXCR, producing one record per CDR3 protein. Counted here are about 1.7 million distinct CDR3 sequences, roughly 27% occurring once; the ten biggest clones make up 7.7%. The sequencing sample was made of blood. These TCRs come from a woman younger than 45 in good health.

This clonotype was detected a few times. The junction shows a germline mismatch at one end, possibly a read error. The V gene is TRBV11-2, the J gene TRBJ2-5; no clear D. This CDR3 has 14 amino acids. In germline, CDR1 is SGHAT, CDR2 FQNNGV. The CDR3: CASSVEPREETQYF. The CDR3 DNA follows: TGTGCCAGCAGCGTAGAACCTAGGGAAGAGACCCAGTACTTC.

Many counts were recorded for this clonotype. The chain is built from TRBV7-9 and TRBJ2-7, with D unclear. With 4 bases removed from V and 2 bases from J, the gap between germline ends came to 9 bases. This CDR3 comprises 13 residues. Germline V gene sequence: CDR1 SEHNR, CDR2 FQNEAQ (reference sequence). CDR3 region: CASSSGVPYEQYF. Here the CDR3 DNA reads TGTGCCAGCAGCTCGGGCGTCCCCTACGAGCAGTACTTC.

This clonotype has a single count. An end of the junction differs from the germline gene, which may be a read error. As DNA, the CDR3 is TGCGCCGGCAGCCTATTCGTGGACAGTGCAGTCTCCTACGAGCAGTACTTC. It specifies CAGSLFVDSAVSYEQYF. The genes are TRBV5-1 and TRBJ2-7, with a tentative D call TRBD1 (6 bases). Germline-derived CDR1 and CDR2 are SGHRS and YFSETQ. This CDR3 comprises 17 residues.

This clonotype was observed many times. This sequence joins TRBV10-2 and TRBJ2-7; D may be TRBD1 (6 bases). V dropped 6 bases and J dropped 6 bases, with 15 bases sitting between them. This CDR3 comprises 13 residues. Germline-derived CDR1 and CDR2 are WSHSY and SAAADI. The CDR3 loop reads CASRDWTEGEQYF. As DNA, the CDR3 is TGCGCCAGCAGGGACTGGACAGAGGGCGAGCAGTACTTC.

This clonotype was seen a few times. The chain combines TRBV5-1 with TRBJ2-7; maybe TRBD1 (5 bases). Trimming removed 0 bases at V and 5 bases at J, with 15 bases between. CDR3 length: 15 amino acids. Per the germline V gene, CDR1 is SGHRS and CDR2 is YFSETQ. The CDR3 loop is CASSLDSGQGNEQYF. CDR3 DNA: TGCGCCAGCAGCTTGGATTCTGGGCAGGGTAACGAGCAGTACTTC.